Detailed here is one T cell receptor (beta chain). The germline gives CDR1 SGHTA, CDR2 FQGTGA. This CDR3 has 18 amino acids. The data are from a study of monozygotic twins with inflammatory bowel disease. TCRdb reanalyzed the 5' RACE reads, giving one entry per CDR3 protein sequence and no DNA. Its clone listing holds fewer than 200,000 distinct CDR3 sequences. The sequence was collected from a human donor with ulcerative colitis or Crohn's disease, or a healthy co-twin of an affected twin (not recorded which). Sequencing input: blood. The gene calls are TRBV7-3 and TRBJ1-5; there is no DNA to check the TCRdb D call of TRBD1. CDR3: CASSSIGEQGVGRRPQHF. The full variable domain, completed using reference TRBV7-3 and TRBJ1-5, is GAGVSQTPSNKVTEKGKYVELRCDPISGHTALYWYRQSLGQGPEFLIYFQGTGAADDSGLPNDRFFAVRPEGSVSTLKIQRTERGDSAVYLCASSSIGEQGVGRRPQHFGDGTRLSIL.